The 31 T cell receptor beta chains below all came from one sample that was sequenced in a study of spatial heterogeneity in lung cancer (dated by TCRdb to about 2019). What the research found in general, with its limitations: The tumor nonsynonymous mutation count correlated with the number of expanded alpha and beta TCRs within the tumor.

No antigen has been assigned to these receptors. The meaning of the sample's time point label: sample taken at primary tumor resection. Library generation was performed with 5' RACE. The listed sequencing device is NextSeq 500. Clones were called with MiXCR by TCRdb after fastp trimmed the public reads at Q25, and only in-frame beta chains were retained. Rows with one shared CDR3 protein collapse into an entry with the most common genes and DNA. The sample includes about 27,000 distinct CDR3 sequences, with about 7.1% observed a single time. The ten largest account for approximately 24% of the sample. Sequenced material: lung tumor tissue, taken at surgery. These receptors originate from a male donor with early-stage non-small cell lung cancer.

This chain uses TRBV5-1 with TRBJ2-7; 7 positions agree with TRBD1. Germline CDR1 is SGHRS and CDR2 is YFSETQ. J lost 6 bases, V lost 4 bases, and 7 bases had no gene match. This CDR3 region has 13 residues. CDR3 DNA sequence: TGCGCCAGCAGCCACGGGACAGTCTCCGAGCAGTACTTC. Its protein is CASSHGTVSEQYF.

The gene calls are TRBV2 and TRBJ2-6, with a weak D call TRBD1 (6 bases). CDR1 and CDR2 (germline): SNHLY, FYNNEI. This CDR3 is 17 amino acids long. V lost 2 bases to trimming and J lost 0 bases, with 11 bases between them. The chain's CDR3 is CASSERQAGSGANVLTF. The CDR3 coding sequence is TGTGCCAGCAGTGAACGACAGGCAGGCTCTGGGGCCAACGTCCTGACTTTC.

A note on this clonotype: Sequence at one end of the junction differs from germline and may be a read error. This chain joins TRBV12-3 or TRBV12-4 and TRBJ1-5; a possible D gene is TRBD1 (5 bases). This CDR3 is built from 12 residues. CDR3 coding DNA: TGTGCCAGCAGTTGGTCAAGGGGCTCCGCAATTTTT. Encoded protein: CASSWSRGSAIF.

V is TRBV13 and J is TRBJ1-1, with a tentative D call TRBD1 (5 bases). The CDR3 consists of 14 residues. Germline loops: CDR1 PRHDT, CDR2 FYEKMQ (reference sequence). Trimming pared 3 bases from V and 4 bases from J, leaving 12 bases between. The CDR3 loop is CASSFGAWSTEAFF. CDR3 DNA: TGTGCCAGCAGCTTCGGGGCATGGAGCACTGAAGCTTTCTTT.

This clonotype was seen ten or more times. The chain couples TRBV3-1 to TRBJ2-7; 7 nucleotides align to TRBD2. The CDR3 totals 14 residues. Trimming at V came to 4 bases and at J to 3 bases, leaving 6 bases not matched to a gene. Germline V gene data show CDR1 as LGHDT and CDR2 as YNNKEL (reference sequence). This chain's CDR3 is CASSLLRGGYEQYF. In DNA, the CDR3 is TGTGCCAGCAGCCTCCTCCGCGGGGGCTACGAGCAGTACTTC.

This clonotype came up many times. CDR3 amino acids: CASSESGQGGTQYF. CDR3 nucleotides: TGCGCCAGCAGTGAGTCCGGCCAGGGAGGAACCCAGTACTTC. The J gene is TRBJ2-5, the V gene TRBV10-1; D perhaps matches TRBD2 (6 bases). Looked up from germline, CDR1 is WNHNN and CDR2 is SYGVQD (reference sequence). V was trimmed by 0 bases and J by 8 bases, leaving 13 bases between them. The CDR3 has 14 residues.

By share, this clonotype counts as medium-sized (0.01 to 0.1%). The chain joins TRBV6-1 to TRBJ2-1; D ambiguous. The CDR3 consists of 14 residues. V dropped 3 bases and J dropped 12 bases, with 18 bases sitting between them. Germline assignment: CDR1 MNHNS and CDR2 SASEGT. The DNA for the CDR3 is TGTGCCAGCAGTGAGACGGGCCGGGCCCTAAGGCAGTTCTTC. Amino acid sequence: CASSETGRALRQFF.

This chain connects TRBV20-1 to TRBJ2-4; possibly TRBD1 or TRBD2 for D (5 bases each). This CDR3 comprises 13 residues. V lost 3 bases to trimming and J lost 4 bases, with 10 bases between them. The germline V gene has CDR1 DFQATT and CDR2 SNEGSKA (reference sequence). The CDR3 is CSASWDVKNIQYF. The DNA of the CDR3 is TGCAGTGCTAGTTGGGACGTTAAAAACATTCAGTACTTC.

This chain links TRBV3-1 with TRBJ2-7; tentative D call: TRBD2 (5 bases). The V end was cut by 4 bases, the J end by 5 bases, with 15 bases between. CDR1 is LGHDT, CDR2 YNNKEL, per germline (reference sequence). This CDR3 spans 14 amino acids. CDR3 DNA: TGTGCCAGCAGCCGTAAGTGGCCCGGGGACGAGCAGTACTTC. It specifies CASSRKWPGDEQYF.

This clonotype showed up just a few times. The chain is built from TRBV4-3 and TRBJ2-1; 11 bases align to TRBD2. Trimming cost V 3 bases and J 7 bases; bases outside gene matches: 11. Germline assignment: CDR1 LGHNA and CDR2 YSLEER. CDR3 length: 17 residues. The CDR3 coding sequence is TGCGCCAGCAGCCATCGATCGGTTAGCGGGGGGGCGAATGAGCAGTTCTTC. It is translated as CASSHRSVSGGANEQFF.

J is TRBJ1-5 and V is TRBV28, with D uncertain. The CDR3 has 13 amino acids. The V end lost 2 bases, the J end lost 2 bases, and 4 bases lay between the germline ends. Germline CDR1 MDHEN, CDR2 SYDVKM. The CDR3 protein is CASSLPGNQPQHF. The CDR3 nucleotides read TGTGCCAGCAGTTTACCTGGCAATCAGCCCCAGCATTTT.

As to this clonotype: The junction does not match germline at one end; this may be a read error. J is TRBJ1-6 and V is TRBV18, with D tentatively TRBD1 (6 bases). Germline CDR1 and CDR2: KGHSH and LQKENI. The CDR3 runs 14 residues. As DNA, the CDR3 is TGTGCCAGCTCACCAGCCGACAGGTCCTCACCCCCCCACTTT. Protein sequence: CASSPADRSSPPHF. Full variable domain (missing parts from reference TRBV18 and TRBJ1-6): NAGVMQNPRHLVRRRGQEARLRCSPMKGHSHVYWYRQLPEEGLKFMVYLQKENIIDESGMPKERFSAEFPKEGPSILRIQQVVRGDSAAYFCASSPADRSSPPHFGNGTRLTVT.

This clonotype was detected ten times or more. The CDR3: CASSFTAQETQYF. The CDR3 region has the DNA TGTGCCAGCAGCTTTACAGCCCAAGAGACCCAGTACTTC. The V gene is TRBV11-2, the J gene TRBJ2-5; D call uncertain. Germline-derived CDR1 and CDR2 are SGHAT and FQNNGV. Trimming cost V 3 bases and J 1 base, with 6 bases left between them. The CDR3 is made up of 13 amino acids.

The sample holds many counts of this clonotype. V is TRBV11-2 and J is TRBJ2-3; D gene ambiguous. The CDR3 has 16 amino acids. The V and J ends lost 1 base and 0 bases respectively, with 11 bases between them. Germline V gene lookup returns CDR1 SGHAT and CDR2 FQNNGV. CDR3 coding DNA: TGTGCCAGCAGCTTAGTAGGATCCCCTAGCACAGATACGCAGTATTTT. This codes for CASSLVGSPSTDTQYF.

The sample holds many counts of this clonotype. The J gene is TRBJ2-7, the V gene TRBV7-2, with D perhaps matching TRBD1 (5 bases). CDR3 length: 15 residues. V dropped 4 bases and J dropped 3 bases, with 16 bases sitting between them. Germline V lookup: CDR1 SGHTA, CDR2 FQGNSA. The CDR3 region has the DNA TGTGCCAGCAGCTCACCCCTGACAGTCCGCTACGAGCAGTACTTC. This translates into CASSSPLTVRYEQYF.

This clonotype was seen at least ten times. The chain employs TRBV5-1 and TRBJ1-1; D not resolved. V lost 2 bases and J lost 1, with 6 bases in between. CDR1 and CDR2 (germline): SGHRS, YFSETQ. The CDR3 runs 13 residues. CDR3 nucleotide sequence: TGCGCCAGCAGCTTTGACGCGAACACTGAAGCTTTCTTT. Translation gives CASSFDANTEAFF. Combining the CDR3 with reference TRBV5-1 and TRBJ1-1 gives the whole variable domain KAGVTQTPRYLIKTRGQQVTLSCSPISGHRSVSWYQQTPGQGLQFLFEYFSETQRNKGNFPGRFSGRQFSNSRSEMNVSTLELGDSALYLCASSFDANTEAFFGQGTRLTVV.

This clonotype appeared a few times. V and J are TRBV7-6 and TRBJ2-7; D is possibly TRBD2 (6 bases). Germline values: CDR1 SGHVS, CDR2 FNYEAQ. This CDR3 is 14 amino acids long. Trimming removed 5 bases from V and 7 bases from J, with 18 bases in between. The CDR3 sequence is CASSARDSLGEQYF. For the CDR3, the DNA is TGTGCCAGCAGCGCCCGGGACTCGCTTGGGGAGCAGTACTTC.

The table lists this clonotype with many counts. V and J are TRBV5-8 and TRBJ1-6, with TRBD1 matching over 7 bases. The CDR3 has 14 residues. Germline trimming cut 5 bases from V and 9 bases from J; bases unmatched to any gene: 8. CDR1 and CDR2 (germline): SGHTS, YDEGEE. In DNA, the CDR3 is TGTGCCAGCAGTTTACAGGGGAATGGTTCACCCCTCCACTTT. It translates to CASSLQGNGSPLHF.

In this sample, this clonotype turned up a few times. The chain employs TRBV9 and TRBJ1-1, with a possible D match to TRBD1 (6 bases). The CDR3 consists of 13 residues. V shed 4 bases and J shed 4 bases, with 11 bases lying between them. Per germline, CDR1 SGDLS and CDR2 YYNGEE. DNA of the CDR3: TGTGCCAGCAGCCCCCGACAGGTCACTGAAGCTTTCTTT. Translating it yields CASSPRQVTEAFF.

This clonotype was recorded at least ten times. V gene TRBV28 combines with J gene TRBJ1-6; 9 bases agree with TRBD1. Germline lookup yields CDR1 MDHEN and CDR2 SYDVKM. CDR3 length: 15 residues. J lost 6 bases, V lost 5 bases, and 5 bases had no gene match. The CDR3 DNA sequence: TGTGCCAGCAGTCGGTCGGACAGGGGTAATTCACCCCTCCACTTT. Encoded protein: CASSRSDRGNSPLHF.

V gene TRBV29-1 combines with J gene TRBJ2-5; TRBD2 matches at 11 bases. Losses at the gene ends were 7 bases for V and 5 bases for J; bases not matched to a gene: 6. CDR1 and CDR2 (germline): SQVTM, ANQGSEA. This CDR3 is built from 13 residues. CDR3 sequence (DNA): TGCAGCGCCCCGATAGCGGGAGGGGAGACCCAGTACTTC. Translation gives CSAPIAGGETQYF.

About this clonotype itself: A read error may explain this, as a much larger clone is one base away. The J gene is TRBJ1-2, the V gene TRBV28, with a possible D match to TRBD1 (5 bases). V was cut by 10 bases and J by 4 bases, with 13 bases left in between. The germline gives CDR1 MDHEN, CDR2 SYDVKM. The CDR3 runs 12 residues. The CDR3 loop is CATREDTYGYTF. DNA of the CDR3: TGTGCCACCCGAGAGGACACCTATGGCTACACCTTC.

The sample holds many counts of this clonotype. The chain couples TRBV20-1 to TRBJ2-7, with 9 bases lining up with TRBD2. CDR3 size: 17 residues. V shed 5 bases, J shed 0 bases, and the junction held 14 bases outside the gene matches. Germline V CDR1 and CDR2: DFQATT, SNEGSKA (reference sequence). This CDR3 reads CSAASLAGSILSYEQYF. As DNA, the CDR3 is TGCAGTGCTGCTAGCCTAGCGGGATCAATCCTCTCCTACGAGCAGTACTTC.

In its sample, this clonotype was seen many times. The rearrangement links TRBV4-1 to TRBJ2-2; 14 bases map to TRBD2. Trimming took 0 bases from V and 6 from J; bases not matched to a gene: 6. CDR1 and CDR2 (germline): MGHRA, YSYEKL. This CDR3 has 18 residues. CDR3 residues: CASSQDPGLAGVAGELFF. CDR3 in DNA: TGCGCCAGCAGCCAAGACCCGGGACTAGCGGGGGTGGCCGGGGAGCTGTTTTTT.

This clonotype occurred many times. The J gene is TRBJ2-3, the V gene TRBV2; D remains unclear. The CDR3 is 13 residues long. Germline assignment: CDR1 SNHLY and CDR2 FYNNEI. V lost 4 bases and J lost 4, with 9 bases in between. The CDR3 here is CASSVVGPDTQYF. In DNA form, the CDR3 reads TGTGCCAGCAGTGTGGTCGGACCAGATACGCAGTATTTT.

V usage is TRBV11-3 and J usage is TRBJ2-1; D possibly corresponds to TRBD1 (5 bases). V was pared by 5 bases and J by 8 bases, with 13 bases between. The CDR3 totals 13 residues. From germline, CDR1 is SGHNT and CDR2 YENEEA. CDR3 bases: TGTGCCAGCAGCCGACCCGAAGGGGATGAGCAGTTCTTC. Translation gives CASSRPEGDEQFF.

This chain links TRBV18 with TRBJ1-2, with D uncertain. Germline V gene sequence: CDR1 KGHSH, CDR2 LQKENI. With 2 bases removed from V and 4 bases from J, the gap between germline ends came to 17 bases. This CDR3 has 16 residues. The CDR3 DNA reads as TGTGCCAGCTCACCAAGCCTTTCGCCCGCCGCCTATGGCTACACCTTC. Its translation is CASSPSLSPAAYGYTF.

This clonotype came up many times. This rearrangement joins TRBV5-1 to TRBJ2-2; 7 bases are a match to TRBD1. Losses at the gene ends were 1 base for V and 7 bases for J; bases not matched to a gene: 7. CDR1 and CDR2 from the germline V gene are SGHRS and YFSETQ. The CDR3 is 15 amino acids. CDR3 protein: CASSLRQGFDGELFF. CDR3 DNA: TGCGCCAGCAGCTTGCGACAGGGTTTTGACGGGGAGCTGTTTTTT.

This clonotype was counted between two and nine times. The chain links TRBV7-9 to TRBJ2-1; D is possibly TRBD1 or TRBD2 (6 bases each). Germline values: CDR1 SEHNR, CDR2 FQNEAQ (reference sequence). The CDR3 is 14 residues long. Deletions cut 4 bases from V and 8 bases from J, with 15 bases between. As DNA, the CDR3 is TGTGCCAGCAGCTCCGGGGGCGCGATATATGAGCAGTTCTTC. It codes for CASSSGGAIYEQFF.

This clonotype appeared many times. The chain employs TRBV12-3 or TRBV12-4 and TRBJ1-4; D is ambiguous. Between the trimmed V and J ends, which lost 6 bases and 8 bases, there was a span of 10 bases. This CDR3 is built from 12 residues. The CDR3 DNA reads as TGTGCCAGCAGCGAAACACAAGAAAAACTGTTTTTT. Translating it yields CASSETQEKLFF.

In its sample, this clonotype was seen many times. This chain joins TRBV4-1 and TRBJ2-7; TRBD2 matches at 7 bases. Unmatched junction bases numbered 4, after V lost 2 bases and J lost 0 bases. Germline CDR1 is MGHRA and CDR2 is YSYEKL. This CDR3 is built from 15 residues. The CDR3 DNA reads as TGCGCCAGCAGCCAACCGGGGGGTAGCTCCTACGAGCAGTACTTC. Encoded protein: CASSQPGGSSYEQYF.